Listed here is a single TCR beta chain. The antigen remains undetermined. This same CDR3 is encoded by further DNA sequences in the sample. The sample belongs to a study of T cell responses to AZD1222 COVID-19 vaccine. Whole-study context: Doses given second, at about 4 or about 12 weeks, were pooled. Points from the study as a whole: Spike-spanning, vaccine-associated CD4 TCRs were dominant at 160-218 and 743-854. The repertoires were collected only after the peak T cell response.

Germline V CDR1 and CDR2: MDHEN, SYDVKM. V lost 2 bases and J lost 1, with 8 bases in between. The CDR3 runs to 14 residues. Clones were sequenced by immunoSEQ multiplex PCR, and TCRdb holds only the in-frame ones, with some missing. Among fewer than 130,000 clones listed, around 92% were seen once. The sequencing used peripheral blood, collected on day 0 of AZD1222 vaccination. The origin of this receptor is an adult in good health. The V gene is TRBV28, the J gene TRBJ2-5; either TRBD1 or TRBD2 may fit D (6 bases each). The CDR3 nucleotides are TGTGCCAGCAGTTTAGGGGGGCCCCAAGAGACCCAGTACTTC. This codes for CASSLGGPQETQYF.